The sequence of this TCR beta chain was determined in a study of Tregs in tolerant kidney transplant recipients. Sequenced by immunoSEQ multiplex PCR; TCRdb stores in-frame clones only, minus some. Its listing shows 5,300 or so clones. The nonmyeloablative bone marrow transplants came from related graft donors, with transient mixed chimerism. This clone registers medium-sized by frequency. The sequence was obtained from a human patient who received a combined kidney and bone marrow transplant. The T cells may come from the graft donor. This specimen consisted of CD4+ T cells from blood (PBMCs), obtained less than 15 months after the transplant.

This CDR3 is CASSQRQGIDTQYF. The CDR3 DNA, read in part, is TGCGCCAGCAGTCAACGACAGGGAATAGATACG. This sequence joins TRBV23-1 and TRBJ2-3, with TRBD1 matching 7 bases. Sequencing ends 3 residues short of the CDR3 end; the germline J gene provides the rest. TRBV23-1 is assigned to the ORF class and has an uncertain function. The CDR3 totals 14 residues. V gave up 2 bases and J gave up 5 bases; unmatched junction bases: 4.